This T cell receptor (beta chain) was recorded in a study of cytomegalovirus exposure and HLA in healthy donors. Study-wide context: Findings of an earlier analysis included 110 million or so unique TCR beta sequences from roughly 200 million T cells.

This CDR3 contains 15 residues. Trimming stripped 3 bases from V and 0 bases from J, with 12 bases between. Germline V lookup: CDR1 SQVTM, CDR2 ANQGSEA. PCR primers comprised 60 Vbeta and 13 Jbeta primers. This table comes from immunoSEQ multiplex PCR, and its TCRdb copy is limited to in-frame clones, with some not included. This table has 100,000 to 120,000 clones, roughly 70% appearing once. This receptor was identified in a man between 40 and 49 years old in good health and CMV-seronegative. The V call is TRBV29-1, the J call TRBJ2-1; D is uncertain. Sequenced input: PBMCs. The CDR3 loop reads CSVDDLWSSYNEQFF. Here the CDR3 DNA reads TGCAGCGTTGACGACCTCTGGAGCTCCTACAATGAGCAGTTCTTC.